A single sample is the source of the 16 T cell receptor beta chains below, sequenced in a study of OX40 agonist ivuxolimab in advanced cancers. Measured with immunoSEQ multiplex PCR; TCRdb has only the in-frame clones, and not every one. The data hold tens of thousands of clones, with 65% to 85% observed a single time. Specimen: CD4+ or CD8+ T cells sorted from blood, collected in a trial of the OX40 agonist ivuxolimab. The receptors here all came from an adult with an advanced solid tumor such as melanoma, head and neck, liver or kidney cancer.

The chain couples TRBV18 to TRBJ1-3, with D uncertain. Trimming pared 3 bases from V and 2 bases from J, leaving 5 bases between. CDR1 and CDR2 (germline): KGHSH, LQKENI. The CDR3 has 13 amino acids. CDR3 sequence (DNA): TGTGCCAGCTCACCTGACACTGGAAACACCATATATTTT. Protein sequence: CASSPDTGNTIYF. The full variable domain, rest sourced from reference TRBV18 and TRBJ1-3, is NAGVMQNPRHLVRRRGQEARLRCSPMKGHSHVYWYRQLPEEGLKFMVYLQKENIIDESGMPKERFSAEFPKEGPSILRIQQVVRGDSAAYFCASSPDTGNTIYFGEGSWLTVV.

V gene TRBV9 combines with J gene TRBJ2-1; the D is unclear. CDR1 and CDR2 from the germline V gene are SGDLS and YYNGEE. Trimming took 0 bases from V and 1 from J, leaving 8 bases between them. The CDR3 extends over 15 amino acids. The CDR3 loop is CASSVDPQSYNEQFF. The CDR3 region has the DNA TGTGCCAGCAGCGTAGACCCTCAGTCCTACAATGAGCAGTTCTTC. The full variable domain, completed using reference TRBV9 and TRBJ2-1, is DSGVTQTPKHLITATGQRVTLRCSPRSGDLSVYWYQQSLDQGLQFLIQYYNGEERAKGNILERFSAQQFPDLHSELNLSSLELGDSALYFCASSVDPQSYNEQFFGPGTRLTVL.

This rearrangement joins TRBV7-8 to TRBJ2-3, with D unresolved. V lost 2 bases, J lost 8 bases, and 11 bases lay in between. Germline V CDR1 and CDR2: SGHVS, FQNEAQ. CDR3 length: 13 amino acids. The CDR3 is CASSLSQSSTQYF. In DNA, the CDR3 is TGTGCCAGCAGCTTATCCCAGTCTTCTACGCAGTATTTT.

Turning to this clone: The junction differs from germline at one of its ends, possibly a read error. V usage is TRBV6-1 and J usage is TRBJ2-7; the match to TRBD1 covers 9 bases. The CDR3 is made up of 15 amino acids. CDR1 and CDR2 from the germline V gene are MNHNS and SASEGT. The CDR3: CASREGQGPTYEQYF. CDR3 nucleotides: TGTGCCAGCAGAGAAGGACAGGGGCCAACCTACGAGCAGTACTTC.

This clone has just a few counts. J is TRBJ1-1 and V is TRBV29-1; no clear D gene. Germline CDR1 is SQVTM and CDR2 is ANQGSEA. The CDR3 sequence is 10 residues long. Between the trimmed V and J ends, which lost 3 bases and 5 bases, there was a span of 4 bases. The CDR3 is CSVDGTEAFF. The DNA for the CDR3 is TGCAGCGTTGACGGGACTGAAGCTTTCTTT.

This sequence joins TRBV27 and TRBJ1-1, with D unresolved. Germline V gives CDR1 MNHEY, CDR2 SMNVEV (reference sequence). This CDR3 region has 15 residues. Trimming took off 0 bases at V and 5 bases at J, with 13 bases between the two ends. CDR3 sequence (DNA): TGTGCCAGCAGTTTATCACCCCCGCCACGGACTGAAGCTTTCTTT. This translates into CASSLSPPPRTEAFF.

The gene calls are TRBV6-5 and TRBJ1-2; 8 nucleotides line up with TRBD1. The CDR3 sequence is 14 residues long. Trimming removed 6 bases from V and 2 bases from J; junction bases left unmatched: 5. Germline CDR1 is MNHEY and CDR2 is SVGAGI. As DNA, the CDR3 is TGTGCCAGCAGCCGACAGGGGTTAAACTATGGCTACACCTTC. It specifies CASSRQGLNYGYTF.

CDR3 nucleotide sequence: TGTGCCAGCAGCCAAGAGGGGCTCACCGCTGGGGCCAACGTCCTGACTTTC. Translating it yields CASSQEGLTAGANVLTF. V is TRBV4-2 and J is TRBJ2-6, with a weak D call TRBD1 (5 bases). Trimming took 0 bases from V and 2 from J, leaving 11 bases between them. This CDR3 has 17 residues. CDR1 and CDR2 from the germline V gene are LGHNA and YNFKEQ.

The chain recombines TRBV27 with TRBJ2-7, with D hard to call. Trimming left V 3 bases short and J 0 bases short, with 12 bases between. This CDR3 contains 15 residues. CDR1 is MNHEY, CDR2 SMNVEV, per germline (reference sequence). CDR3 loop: CASSFQQPPSYEQYF. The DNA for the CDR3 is TGTGCCAGCAGTTTTCAACAGCCACCCTCCTACGAGCAGTACTTC.

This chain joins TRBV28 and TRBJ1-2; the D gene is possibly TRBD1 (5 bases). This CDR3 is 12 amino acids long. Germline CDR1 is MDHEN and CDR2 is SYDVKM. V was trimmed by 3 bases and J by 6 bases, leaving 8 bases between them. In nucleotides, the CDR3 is TGTGCCAGCAGTTTTCAGGGCCATGGCTACACCTTC. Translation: CASSFQGHGYTF.

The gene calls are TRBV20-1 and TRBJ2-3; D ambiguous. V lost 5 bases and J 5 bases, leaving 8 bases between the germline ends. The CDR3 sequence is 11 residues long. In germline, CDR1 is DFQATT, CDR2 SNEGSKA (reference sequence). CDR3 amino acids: CSALIEDTQYF. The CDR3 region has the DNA TGCAGTGCTCTGATTGAAGATACGCAGTATTTT.

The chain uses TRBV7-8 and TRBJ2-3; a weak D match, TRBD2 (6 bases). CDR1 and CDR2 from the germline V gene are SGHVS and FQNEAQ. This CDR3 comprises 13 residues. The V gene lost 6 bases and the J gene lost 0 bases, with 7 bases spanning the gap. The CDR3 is CASSGTSTDTQYF. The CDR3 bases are TGTGCCAGCAGTGGGACTAGCACAGATACGCAGTATTTT.

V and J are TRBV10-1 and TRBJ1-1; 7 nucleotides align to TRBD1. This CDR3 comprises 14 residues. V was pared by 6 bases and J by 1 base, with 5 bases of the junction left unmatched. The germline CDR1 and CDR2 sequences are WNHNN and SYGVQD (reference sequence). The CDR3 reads CASRPDRENTEAFF. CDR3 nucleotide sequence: TGCGCCAGCAGGCCCGACAGGGAGAACACTGAAGCTTTCTTT.

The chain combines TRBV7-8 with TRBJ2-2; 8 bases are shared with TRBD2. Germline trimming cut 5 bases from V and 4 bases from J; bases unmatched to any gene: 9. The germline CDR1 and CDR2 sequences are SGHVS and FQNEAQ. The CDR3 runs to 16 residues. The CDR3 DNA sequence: TGTGCCAGCAGCAGCAGCGGGGGAGGGGGCACCGGGGAGCTGTTTTTT. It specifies CASSSSGGGGTGELFF.

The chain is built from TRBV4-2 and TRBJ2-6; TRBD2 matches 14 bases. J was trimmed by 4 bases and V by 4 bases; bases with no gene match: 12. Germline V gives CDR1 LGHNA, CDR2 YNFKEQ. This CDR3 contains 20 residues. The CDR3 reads CASSPTGTSGSSTGANVLTF. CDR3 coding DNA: TGTGCCAGCAGCCCTACCGGGACTAGCGGGAGCTCAACCGGGGCCAACGTCCTGACTTTC.

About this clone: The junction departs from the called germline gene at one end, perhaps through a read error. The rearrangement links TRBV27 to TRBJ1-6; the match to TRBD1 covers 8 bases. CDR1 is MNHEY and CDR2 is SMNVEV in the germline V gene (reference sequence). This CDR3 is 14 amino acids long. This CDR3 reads CASSWRTGNSPLHF. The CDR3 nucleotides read TGTGCCAGCAGTTGGAGGACAGGGAATTCGCCCCTCCACTTT.